This TCR beta chain is from a study of CD8 T cells in ankylosing spondylitis. Study-wide results and caveats: From matched ankylosing spondylitis synovial fluid, disease-linked clones were reportedly recovered at significantly enriched levels. What seemed typical of ankylosing spondylitis blood was a TCR beta motif built from under 10 highly homologous variants. In the blood and synovial fluid of reactive arthritis, some motif variants had been previously reported.

5'-RACE, quantitative and with molecular barcodes, yielded the TCR beta libraries. From the 5' RACE reads, TCRdb called clonotypes with MiXCR, one entry per CDR3 protein. The table lists hundreds of thousands of distinct CDR3 sequences, 15% to 20% of them singletons. The CDR3 runs 15 residues. Deletions cut 0 bases from V and 0 bases from J, with 7 bases between. Only a few counts were recorded for this clonotype. What it binds is unknown. The sequenced material came from blood, either unsorted or a sorted T cell fraction (not recorded which). The chain uses TRBV12-3 or TRBV12-4 and TRBJ2-3, with unresolved D. The sequence came from a male donor with ankylosing spondylitis or in good health (not recorded which). In DNA form, the CDR3 reads TGTGCCAGCAGTTTAGCCATCCGCAGCACAGATACGCAGTATTTT. As protein: CASSLAIRSTDTQYF.